These T cell receptor beta chains were read from a single sample in a study of response to subunit inactivated influenza vaccine. TCRdb reprocessed the RT-PCR reads via MiXCR and lists one record per CDR3 protein. Of around 470,000 distinct CDR3 sequences in the sample, around 7.9% were seen once. Specimen: PBMCs from blood, collected about 24 months after vaccination. The receptors originated from a man aged 50-75 years who received an inactivated influenza vaccine. The CDR3 runs from the conserved cysteine through the conserved F or W. D genes are given only for firm matches. The size field is filled for only some rows; it gives once, few, many or a size class.

D gene	clone size	J gene	V gene	CDR3 DNA	CDR3 protein
TRBD1	few	TRBJ2-7	TRBV5-1	TGCGCCAGCAGCTTTGGACAGGGACAGCCGTACCCCTACGAGCAGTACTTC	CASSFGQGQPYPYEQYF
.	.	TRBJ2-1	TRBV4-3	TGCGCCAGCAGCCAGTCCGGGACCGTCCTCAATGAGCAGTTCTTC	CASSQSGTVLNEQFF
TRBD1	.	TRBJ1-2	TRBV19	TGTGCCAGTACCGACAGGGGACCTGGTAACTATGGCTACACCTTC	CASTDRGPGNYGYTF
.	many	TRBJ2-5	TRBV10-3	TGTGCCATCAGTGTAGGCGGGAACTCCGGGGCGGCCCAGTACTTC	CAISVGGNSGAAQYF
.	.	TRBJ1-1	TRBV12-3/TRBV12-4	TGTGCCAGCAGTCCCGGGACCCACCAGGGGAACACTGAAGCTTTCTTT	CASSPGTHQGNTEAFF
.	.	TRBJ2-7	TRBV20-1	TGCAGTGCTAGAGACAGGGCTAGACTCTACGAGCAGTACTTC	CSARDRARLYEQYF
TRBD1	.	TRBJ2-5	TRBV2	TGTGCCAGCACTTTCCGGGACAGGGACGGGACCCAGTACTTC	CASTFRDRDGTQYF
TRBD2	few	TRBJ2-7	TRBV20-1	TGCAGTGCTGCCCATAGCGGGCGATACGAGCAGTACTTC	CSAAHSGRYEQYF
.	many	TRBJ1-2	TRBV29-1	TGCAGCGCCTCGCCAGGGGAAGGCTACACCTTC	CSASPGEGYTF
TRBD2	.	TRBJ2-3	TRBV7-2	TGTGCCAGCAGCCCAACTAGCGGGGGGAATACGCAGTATTTT	CASSPTSGGNTQYF
TRBD1	.	TRBJ2-3	TRBV19	TGTGCCAGCACCGGGACAGGGGTTGATACGCAGTATTTT	CASTGTGVDTQYF
TRBD2	many	TRBJ2-3	TRBV18	TGTGCCAGCTCACCACGTCTAGCGGGGAGCACAGATACGCAGTATTTT	CASSPRLAGSTDTQYF
.	few	TRBJ2-1	TRBV28	TGTGCCAGCGGGATCGGGGGACCCTCCTACAATGAGCAGTTCTTC	CASGIGGPSYNEQFF
TRBD1	few	TRBJ2-5	TRBV19	TGTGCCAGTAGTTCCGTGGGACAGGGGGCGAAGACCCAGTACTTC	CASSSVGQGAKTQYF
TRBD2	few	TRBJ2-7	TRBV20-1	TGCAGTGCTAGAGCTAGCGGGAGTGATAGTTACGAGCAGTACTTC	CSARASGSDSYEQYF
TRBD1	few	TRBJ2-2	TRBV10-3	TGTGCCATCAGTGCGTACGACAGGGGCTCCCCCGGGGAGCTGTTTTTT	CAISAYDRGSPGELFF
.	many	TRBJ2-4	TRBV18	TGTGCCAGCTCACCACTCGGGGTTCGGGGAAACATTCAGTACTTC	CASSPLGVRGNIQYF